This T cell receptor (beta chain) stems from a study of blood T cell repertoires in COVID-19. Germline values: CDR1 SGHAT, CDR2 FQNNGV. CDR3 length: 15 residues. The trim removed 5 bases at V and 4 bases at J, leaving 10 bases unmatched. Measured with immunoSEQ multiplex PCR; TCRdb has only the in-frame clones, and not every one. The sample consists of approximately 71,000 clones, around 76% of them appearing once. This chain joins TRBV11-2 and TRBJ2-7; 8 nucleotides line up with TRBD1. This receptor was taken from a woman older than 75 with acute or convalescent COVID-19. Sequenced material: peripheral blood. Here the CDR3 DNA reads TGTGCCAGCAGCCTACTCCGGGACAGGCGATACGAGCAGTACTTC. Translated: CASSLLRDRRYEQYF.